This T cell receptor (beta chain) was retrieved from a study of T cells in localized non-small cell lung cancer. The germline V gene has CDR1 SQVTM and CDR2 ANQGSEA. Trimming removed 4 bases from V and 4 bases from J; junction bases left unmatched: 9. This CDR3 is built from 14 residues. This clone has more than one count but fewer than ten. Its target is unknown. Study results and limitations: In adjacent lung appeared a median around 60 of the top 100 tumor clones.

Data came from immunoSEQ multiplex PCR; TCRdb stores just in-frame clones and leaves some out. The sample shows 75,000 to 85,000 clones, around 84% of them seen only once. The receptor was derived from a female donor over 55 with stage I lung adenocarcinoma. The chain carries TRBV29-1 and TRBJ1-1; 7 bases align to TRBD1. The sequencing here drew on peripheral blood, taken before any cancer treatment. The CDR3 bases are TGCAGCGTTGGTTCAGGGGGAGGAAGCACTGAAGCTTTCTTT. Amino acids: CSVGSGGGSTEAFF.